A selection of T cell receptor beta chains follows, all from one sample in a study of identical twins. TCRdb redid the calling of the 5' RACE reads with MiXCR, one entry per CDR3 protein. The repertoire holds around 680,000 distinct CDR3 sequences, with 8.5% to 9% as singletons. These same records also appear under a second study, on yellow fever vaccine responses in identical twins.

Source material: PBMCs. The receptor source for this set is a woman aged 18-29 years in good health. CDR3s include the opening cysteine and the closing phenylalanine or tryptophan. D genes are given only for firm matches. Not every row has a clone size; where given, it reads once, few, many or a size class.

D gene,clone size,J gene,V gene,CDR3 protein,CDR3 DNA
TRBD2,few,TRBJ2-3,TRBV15,CATWGEGPTDTQYF,TGTGCCACCTGGGGGGAGGGCCCGACAGATACGCAGTATTTT
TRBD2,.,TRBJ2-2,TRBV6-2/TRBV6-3,CASDLSGRMEAGELFF,TGTGCCAGCGACCTTAGCGGGAGGATGGAAGCCGGGGAGCTGTTTTTT
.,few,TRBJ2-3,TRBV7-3,CASSLKPTTDTQYF,TGTGCCAGCAGCTTAAAACCAACCACAGATACGCAGTATTTT
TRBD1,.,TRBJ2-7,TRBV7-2,CASSPDRGEQYF,TGTGCCAGCAGCCCTGACAGGGGCGAGCAGTACTTC
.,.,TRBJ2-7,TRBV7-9,CASSLIGQSYEQYF,TGTGCCAGCAGCTTAATTGGCCAGAGCTACGAGCAGTACTTC
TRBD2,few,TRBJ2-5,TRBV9,CASSVGEGRVLGETQYF,TGTGCCAGCAGCGTAGGGGAGGGGCGGGTTTTGGGAGAGACCCAGTACTTC
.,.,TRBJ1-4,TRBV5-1,CASSLFNGPNEKLFF,TGCGCCAGCAGCTTGTTTAATGGACCTAATGAAAAACTGTTTTTT
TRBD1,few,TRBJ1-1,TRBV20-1,CSARKTGGGGTEAFF,TGCAGTGCTAGAAAAACAGGGGGCGGCGGGACTGAAGCTTTCTTT
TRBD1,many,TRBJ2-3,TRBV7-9,CASSRTGITDTQYF,TGTGCCAGCAGCAGGACAGGGATCACAGATACGCAGTATTTT
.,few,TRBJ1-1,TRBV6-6,CASIRVGGTEAFF,TGTGCCAGCATCAGGGTAGGGGGCACTGAAGCTTTCTTT
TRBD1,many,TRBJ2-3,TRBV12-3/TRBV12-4,CASSLGRGQATTDTQYF,TGTGCCAGCAGTTTGGGCAGGGGACAGGCCACCACAGATACGCAGTATTTT
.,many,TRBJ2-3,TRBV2,CASSGLYGADTQYF,TGTGCCAGCAGTGGACTCTATGGGGCAGATACGCAGTATTTT
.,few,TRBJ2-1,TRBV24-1,CATSDPLQGIGAGSNEQFF,TGTGCCACCAGTGACCCCCTCCAAGGGATCGGCGCTGGCTCCAATGAGCAGTTCTTC
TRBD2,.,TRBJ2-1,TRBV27,CASSPSSGRYALSYNEQFF,TGTGCCAGCAGTCCTTCTAGCGGGAGGTATGCGCTCTCCTACAATGAGCAGTTCTTC
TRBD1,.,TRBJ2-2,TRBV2,CASYRGRELFF,TGTGCCAGCTACAGGGGTAGGGAGCTGTTTTTT
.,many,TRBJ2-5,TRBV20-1,CSARAATETQYF,TGCAGTGCTAGAGCTGCTACAGAGACCCAGTACTTC
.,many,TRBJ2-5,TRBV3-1,CASSQNALAETQYF,TGTGCCAGCAGCCAAAACGCCCTAGCCGAGACCCAGTACTTC
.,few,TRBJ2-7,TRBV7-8,CASSGRGSNYEQYF,TGTGCCAGCAGCGGACGAGGGAGCAACTACGAGCAGTACTTC
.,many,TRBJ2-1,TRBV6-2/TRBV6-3,CASSFLVGSYNEQFF,TGTGCCAGCAGCTTCCTAGTGGGCTCCTACAATGAGCAGTTCTTC
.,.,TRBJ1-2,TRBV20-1,CSAREGSGTYGYTF,TGCAGTGCTAGAGAAGGGAGCGGGACATATGGCTACACCTTC
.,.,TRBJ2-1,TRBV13,CASSPQLYNEQFF,TGTGCCAGCAGCCCACAGCTTTACAATGAGCAGTTCTTC
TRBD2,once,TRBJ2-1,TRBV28,CASSFYRLAGDYNEQFF,TGTGCCAGCAGTTTTTATCGGTTAGCGGGGGATTACAATGAGCAGTTCTTC
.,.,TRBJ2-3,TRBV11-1,CASSQEMMAAADTQYF,TGTGCCAGCAGCCAAGAGATGATGGCTGCGGCAGATACGCAGTATTTT
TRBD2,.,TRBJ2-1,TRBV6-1,CASSEMTSGALGYNEQFF,TGTGCCAGCAGTGAAATGACTAGCGGGGCCTTAGGCTACAATGAGCAGTTCTTC
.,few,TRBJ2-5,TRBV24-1,CATSDGQISETQYF,TGTGCCACCAGTGACGGACAGATTTCGGAGACCCAGTACTTC
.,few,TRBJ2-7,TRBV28,CASVGPRRRSREQYF,TGTGCCAGCGTTGGACCTCGGCGGAGGTCTCGGGAGCAGTACTTC
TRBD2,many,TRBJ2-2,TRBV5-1,CASSLGLAGVAGELFF,TGCGCCAGCAGCTTGGGACTAGCGGGAGTTGCCGGGGAGCTGTTTTTT
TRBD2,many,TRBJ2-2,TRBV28,CASRFLAGGPTGELFF,TGTGCCAGCAGGTTTCTAGCGGGAGGGCCCACCGGGGAGCTGTTTTTT
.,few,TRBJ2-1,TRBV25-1,CASSELRTTWRNEQFF,TGTGCCAGCAGTGAATTAAGAACTACCTGGAGGAATGAGCAGTTCTTC
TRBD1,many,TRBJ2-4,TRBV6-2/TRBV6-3,CASGYPGQGNIQYF,TGTGCCAGCGGATACCCGGGACAGGGAAACATTCAGTACTTC
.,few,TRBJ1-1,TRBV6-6,CATRREGGTEAFF,TGTGCCACCCGCCGGGAAGGGGGCACTGAAGCTTTCTTT
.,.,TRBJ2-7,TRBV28,CASSRAGRESYEQYF,TGTGCCAGCAGCCGAGCCGGACGGGAGAGTTACGAGCAGTACTTC
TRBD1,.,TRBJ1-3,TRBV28,CASSFLGTVSGNTIYF,TGTGCCAGCAGTTTTCTCGGGACAGTCTCTGGAAACACCATATATTTT
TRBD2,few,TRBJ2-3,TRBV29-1,CSVEDALLHSGDGTDTQYF,TGCAGCGTTGAAGATGCCCTCCTCCATAGCGGGGACGGCACAGATACGCAGTATTTT
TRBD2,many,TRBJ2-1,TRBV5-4,CASSSYSRGDNEQFF,TGTGCCAGCAGCTCATACAGTCGGGGGGACAATGAGCAGTTCTTC
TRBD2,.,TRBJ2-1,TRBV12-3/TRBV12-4,CDSSPTLRGVTYNEQFF,TGTGACAGCAGTCCGACATTGCGGGGGGTTACCTACAATGAGCAGTTCTTC
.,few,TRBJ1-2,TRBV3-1,CASSHGHNYGYTF,TGTGCCAGCAGCCATGGCCATAACTATGGCTACACCTTC
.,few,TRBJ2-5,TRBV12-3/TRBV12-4,CASTTGFRETQYF,TGTGCCAGCACTACAGGTTTTCGCGAGACCCAGTACTTC
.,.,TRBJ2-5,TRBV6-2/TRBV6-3,CASTSGLGPQETQYF,TGTGCCAGCACCTCTGGGTTGGGTCCCCAAGAGACCCAGTACTTC
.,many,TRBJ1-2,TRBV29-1,CSVESGVNYGYTF,TGCAGCGTTGAGTCAGGGGTTAACTATGGCTACACCTTC
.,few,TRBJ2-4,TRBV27,CASSSDRAKNIQYF,TGTGCCAGCAGTTCCGACAGAGCCAAAAACATTCAGTACTTC
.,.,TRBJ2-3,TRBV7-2,CASSLDRTPSTDTQYF,TGTGCCAGCAGCTTAGATCGGACACCTAGCACAGATACGCAGTATTTT
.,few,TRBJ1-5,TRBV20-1,CSARRDDNQPQHF,TGCAGTGCCAGACGGGACGACAATCAGCCCCAGCATTTT
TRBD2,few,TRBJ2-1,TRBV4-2,CASSQYPGLAGIYNEQFF,TGTGCCAGCAGCCAATACCCAGGACTAGCGGGGATCTACAATGAGCAGTTCTTC
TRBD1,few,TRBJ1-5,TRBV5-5,CASSPTGVSNQPQHF,TGTGCCAGCAGCCCGACAGGGGTAAGCAATCAGCCCCAGCATTTT
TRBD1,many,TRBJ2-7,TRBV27,CASSLGGQAAYEQYF,TGTGCCAGCAGTTTGGGGGGACAGGCTGCCTACGAGCAGTACTTC
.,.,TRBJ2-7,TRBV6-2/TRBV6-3,CASSSLASYEQYF,TGTGCCAGCAGTTCTTTGGCCTCCTACGAGCAGTACTTC
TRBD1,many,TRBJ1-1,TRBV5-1,CASSFQGAGGTEAFF,TGCGCCAGCAGCTTCCAGGGGGCTGGGGGCACTGAAGCTTTCTTT
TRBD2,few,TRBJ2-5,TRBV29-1,CSATGLAGGPSETQYF,TGCAGCGCCACTGGACTAGCGGGGGGGCCTTCGGAGACCCAGTACTTC
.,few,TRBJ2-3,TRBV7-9,CASSLAQFSARTDTQYF,TGTGCCAGCAGCTTAGCCCAATTTAGCGCGCGCACAGATACGCAGTATTTT
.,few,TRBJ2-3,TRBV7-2,CASSTITTTDTQYF,TGTGCCAGCAGCACGATTACGACCACAGATACGCAGTATTTT
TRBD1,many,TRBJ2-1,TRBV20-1,CSARKPGQGLNEQFF,TGCAGTGCTAGAAAACCGGGACAGGGGCTAAATGAGCAGTTCTTC
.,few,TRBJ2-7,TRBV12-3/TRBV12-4,CASSETFPSYEQYF,TGTGCCAGCAGTGAGACGTTCCCCTCCTACGAGCAGTACTTC